Listed below are T cell receptor beta chains from one sample, sequenced in a study of a mutant IDH1 vaccine in newly diagnosed glioma. No antigen is known for these receptors. Sequencing was performed with immunoSEQ multiplex PCR; in TCRdb, only in-frame clones are kept and a portion is missing. The sample holds about 94,000 clones, roughly nine tenths seen once. Sequencing was performed on PBMCs, taken from a glioma patient whose treatment included an IDH1 peptide vaccine. Source of these receptors: a woman between 45 and 60 years old with glioma. Each CDR3 is given with its conserved first and last residue. The order of the fields is V gene, D gene, J gene, clone size, CDR3 DNA, CDR3 protein. D genes are given only for firm matches. Only part of the rows carry a size: once, few, many, or a class if the clone is expanded.

TRBV6-1	-	TRBJ2-6	-	TGTGCCAGCACCGCGTGGGTCTCTGGGGCCAACGTCCTGACTTTC	CASTAWVSGANVLTF
TRBV5-1	-	TRBJ2-7	few	TGCGCCAGCAGCTTCGGTAGGGCCTACGAGCAGTACTTC	CASSFGRAYEQYF
TRBV7-3	TRBD2	TRBJ2-3	-	TGTGCCAGCAGGAGACTAGCGGGAGCTGATACGCAGTATTTT	CASRRLAGADTQYF
TRBV5-5	-	TRBJ2-3	-	-	CASSFSAPDTQYF
TRBV1	-	TRBJ2-7	-	TGCACCAGCAGCCAAACTGCTAGCGGGAGAGCCTCCTACGAGCAGTACTTC	CTSSQTASGRASYEQYF
TRBV10-3	TRBD1	TRBJ2-1	-	TGTGCCATCAGTTACTCGACAGGGGGCGGGAGCGGGGAGCAGTTCTTC	CAISYSTGGGSGEQFF
TRBV9	-	TRBJ1-3	-	TGTGCCAGCAGCGTAGACCAAACGCGCCGGCCAGGAAACACCATATATTTT	CASSVDQTRRPGNTIYF
TRBV7-9	TRBD1	TRBJ2-1	-	TGTGCCAGCAGCTCAGGGGGAGCGAGTTACAATGAGCAGTTCTTC	CASSSGGASYNEQFF
TRBV18	-	TRBJ2-1	-	TGTGCCAGCTCACCACCTAGCTACAATGAGCAGTTCTTC	CASSPPSYNEQFF
TRBV5-1	-	TRBJ1-1	-	TGCGCCAGCAGCTTGACAGGCCCGAACACTGAAGCTTTCTTT	CASSLTGPNTEAFF
TRBV19	-	TRBJ1-1	-	TGTGCCAGTAAGGGGGGCCCCGCGGAAGCTTTCTTT	CASKGGPAEAFF
TRBV4-1	TRBD1	TRBJ2-5	-	TGCGCCAGCAGCCAAGATAGGGGGCTCCAAGAGACCCAGTACTTC	CASSQDRGLQETQYF
TRBV7-2	-	TRBJ2-1	-	TGTGCCAGCAGCTTGGGGCTTTACCTACGCAACAATGAGCAGTTCTTC	CASSLGLYLRNNEQFF
TRBV5-1	-	TRBJ2-5	-	TGCGCCAGCAGCGGCGGAGGGGGACAAGAGACCCAGTACTTC	CASSGGGGQETQYF
TRBV5-6	TRBD1	TRBJ2-2	-	TGTGCCAGCAGCTTGTGGGACAGGGGAGCCGGGGAGCTGTTTTTT	CASSLWDRGAGELFF
TRBV10-1	-	TRBJ2-1	-	TGCGCCAGCAGTGAAAGTGGGAGCCCCCTCAATGAGCAGTTCTTC	CASSESGSPLNEQFF
TRBV28	-	TRBJ2-5	-	TGTGCCAGCAGCCGCCGGGGGGAGACCCAGTACTTC	CASSRRGETQYF
TRBV6-5	-	TRBJ1-2	-	TGTGCCAGCAGCCCCCTGACAGGAAACCCATATGGCTACACCTTC	CASSPLTGNPYGYTF
TRBV5-1	-	TRBJ1-5	-	TGCGCCTCCCAACGACCCCCCTATAGCAATCAGCCCCAGCATTTT	CASQRPPYSNQPQHF
TRBV7-9	-	TRBJ1-2	-	TGTGCCAGCAGCTTAGGGGGTCCAACACGCTATGGCTACACCTTC	CASSLGGPTRYGYTF
TRBV9	TRBD1	TRBJ2-7	-	TGTGCCAGCAGCGTCAGACAGGGGCCCTACGAGCAGTACTTC	CASSVRQGPYEQYF
TRBV6-5	-	TRBJ2-7	-	TGTGCCAGCAGTTACTCGCCCGACAGCTACGAGCAGTACTTC	CASSYSPDSYEQYF
TRBV10-1	TRBD2	TRBJ2-1	-	TGCGCCAGCAGTGACGGGACTAGCGGAACCTACAATGAGCAGTTCTTC	CASSDGTSGTYNEQFF
TRBV4-2	TRBD1	TRBJ2-7	-	TGTGCCAGCAGCCAGCCGGGACAGGGGATTGGAGAGCAGTACTTC	CASSQPGQGIGEQYF
TRBV5-6	TRBD1	TRBJ2-7	-	TGTGCCAGCAGCTTGGGTTCAGGGGGCTACGAGCAGTACTTC	CASSLGSGGYEQYF
TRBV28	-	TRBJ2-1	-	TGTGCCAGCAGTTTTTGGCGGGATGACAATGAGCAGTTCTTC	CASSFWRDDNEQFF
TRBV6-1	TRBD2	TRBJ2-1	-	TGTGCCAGCAGTCCTAGCGGTTATAAAACCAATGAGCAGTTCTTC	CASSPSGYKTNEQFF
TRBV29-1	TRBD2	TRBJ2-1	-	TGCAGCGGCAGGACTAGCGGGAGGTCCGGGGGGTACAATGAGCAGTTCTTC	CSGRTSGRSGGYNEQFF
TRBV29-1	TRBD1	TRBJ1-3	-	TGCAGCCCCGCCCCTCCAGGACAGGGGGCATTTGGCTCTGCAGGAAACACCATATATTTT	CSPAPPGQGAFGSAGNTIYF
TRBV5-6	-	TRBJ1-2	-	TGTGCCAGCAGCTTAGGGGCCTCCGCGGACTATGGCTACACCTTC	CASSLGASADYGYTF
TRBV5-4	-	TRBJ2-7	-	TGTGCCATTCGGTCGGCGCACAACTACGAGCAGTACTTC	CAIRSAHNYEQYF
TRBV7-6	-	TRBJ2-5	-	TGTGCCAGCAGCTTCCAGGGTCGAGAGACCCAGTACTTC	CASSFQGRETQYF
TRBV6-6	-	TRBJ2-1	-	TGTGCCAGCAGTTCCAGGGAAAGCCTTTACAATGAGCAGTTCTTC	CASSSRESLYNEQFF
TRBV30	-	TRBJ2-1	-	TGTGCCTGGAGTGTAGGAGGGAACAATGAGCAGTTCTTC	CAWSVGGNNEQFF
TRBV4-1	-	TRBJ1-1	-	TGCGCCAGCAGCCAAGGGGCAGGGGTTAGAAGTACTGAAGCTTTCTTT	CASSQGAGVRSTEAFF
TRBV11-3	TRBD2	TRBJ2-7	-	TGTGCCAGCAGCCCCAGACTAGCGGGGGACTACGAGCAGTACTTC	CASSPRLAGDYEQYF
TRBV27	-	TRBJ2-7	-	TGTGCCAGCAGTTTAAGAGGCGGGGAGCAGTACTTC	CASSLRGGEQYF
TRBV29-1	-	TRBJ1-1	-	TGCAGCGTTTCCCCCTACTTGAACACTGAAGCTTTCTTT	CSVSPYLNTEAFF
TRBV10-3	TRBD2	TRBJ2-6	-	TGTGCCATCAGAGTAGCGGGGGCCGGCTCTGGGGCCAACGTCCTGACTTTC	CAIRVAGAGSGANVLTF
TRBV19	TRBD1	TRBJ1-2	-	TGTGCCAGTAGTATCAGAGGGGACAGAGCTCTCTATGGCTACACCTTC	CASSIRGDRALYGYTF
TRBV7-8	TRBD1	TRBJ1-2	-	TGTGCCAGCAGCGCCTACAGGGGCGGTTCCTATGGCTACACCTTC	CASSAYRGGSYGYTF